The 25 T cell receptor beta chains reported below all come from one sample, sequenced in a study of graft-versus-host responses after intestinal transplantation. Assay used: immunoSEQ multiplex PCR; TCRdb lists only in-frame clones, some missing. The table has about 70,000 clones, about nine tenths seen once. The antigens for these receptors are not known. Specimen: unstimulated CD8+ T cells sorted from spleen or lymph node cells, collected before intestinal transplant. These receptor sequences come from a human donor who received an intestinal transplant.

The genes are TRBV9 and TRBJ2-5; D is ambiguous. This CDR3 spans 15 amino acids. The germline gives CDR1 SGDLS, CDR2 YYNGEE. V was cut by 3 bases and J by 2 bases, with 14 bases left in between. CDR3 DNA sequence: TGTGCCAGCAGCGCAGGTGGTGCTTTTCAAGAGACCCAGTACTTC. It codes for CASSAGGAFQETQYF.

The gene calls are TRBV29-1 and TRBJ2-1, with 8 positions matching TRBD1. In germline, CDR1 is SQVTM, CDR2 ANQGSEA. The V gene end was trimmed by 7 bases and the J gene end by 3 bases; junction bases not matched to a gene: 2. CDR3 length equals 12 residues. The CDR3: CSDRGDYNEQFF. The CDR3 nucleotides are TGCAGCGACAGGGGGGACTACAATGAGCAGTTCTTC.

The V and J genes are TRBV27 and TRBJ1-2, with a tentative D call TRBD1 (6 bases). The CDR3 sequence is 13 residues long. With 3 bases removed from V and 6 bases from J, the gap between germline ends came to 11 bases. The germline V gene encodes CDR1 MNHEY and CDR2 SMNVEV (reference sequence). CDR3: CASSLARGNGYTF. CDR3 nucleotide sequence: TGTGCCAGCAGTTTGGCCAGGGGAAATGGCTACACCTTC.

The CDR3 spells CSPSFLGPGEAFF. The CDR3 DNA sequence: TGCAGCCCCAGCTTTTTGGGCCCCGGTGAAGCTTTCTTT. The chain has TRBV29-1 and TRBJ1-1; D is unresolved. The V gene lost 8 bases and the J gene lost 7 bases, with 20 bases spanning the gap. This CDR3 has 13 residues. The germline V gene has CDR1 SQVTM and CDR2 ANQGSEA.

This clone was recorded once. This chain connects TRBV6-6 to TRBJ2-1, with 7 bases aligning to TRBD2. This CDR3 is 14 amino acids long. Germline CDR1 MNHNY, CDR2 SVGAGI (reference sequence). V shed 11 bases and J 0 bases; nucleotides not matched to a gene: 7. In DNA, the CDR3 is TGTGCCGGCGGGGGACCACTCTCCTACAATGAGCAGTTCTTC. Amino acids: CAGGGPLSYNEQFF.

The sample holds one count of this clone. The V gene is TRBV6-6, the J gene TRBJ1-4, with 7 bases identical to TRBD1. There are 15 residues in the CDR3. Germline CDR1 is MNHNY and CDR2 is SVGAGI (reference sequence). Trimming cost V 5 bases and J 5 bases; bases outside gene matches: 8. CDR3 sequence reads: CASSTAGTANEKLFF. Written as DNA, the CDR3 is TGTGCCAGCAGTACGGCCGGGACAGCGAATGAAAAACTGTTTTTT.

V is TRBV28 and J is TRBJ1-2; TRBD1 is a possible D gene (5 bases). This CDR3 is 16 amino acids long. V lost 5 bases, J lost 5 bases, and 21 bases lay in between. Germline assignment: CDR1 MDHEN and CDR2 SYDVKM. In DNA, the CDR3 is TGTGCCAGCAGTCCACTTACCGGGACTCCACCTTATGGCTACACCTTC. Protein: CASSPLTGTPPYGYTF.

This clone was picked up many times. Here the CDR3 reads CASSSQDYEQYF. CDR3 nucleotide sequence: TGTGCCAGCAGTTCACAGGACTACGAGCAGTACTTC. The chain recombines TRBV6-5 with TRBJ2-7; D might be TRBD1 (5 bases). This CDR3 has 12 residues. V gave up 4 bases and J gave up 3 bases, with 7 bases separating them. Germline values: CDR1 MNHEY, CDR2 SVGAGI.

The V gene is TRBV5-6, the J gene TRBJ2-7; D gene ambiguous. Trimming removed 4 bases at V and 2 bases at J, with 19 bases between. Germline CDR1 reads SGHDT; CDR2 reads YYEEEE. The CDR3 sequence is 16 residues long. This chain's CDR3 is CASSPTPAEQTYEQYF. The CDR3 bases are TGTGCCAGCAGCCCTACCCCGGCGGAACAAACCTACGAGCAGTACTTC.

The V and J genes are TRBV18 and TRBJ2-7; 11 positions match TRBD2. Germline V gene data show CDR1 as KGHSH and CDR2 as LQKENI. The CDR3 consists of 14 residues. The trim removed 3 bases at V and 4 bases at J, leaving 2 bases unmatched. CDR3 sequence (DNA): TGTGCCAGCTCACCGGCTAGCGGGGGGTACGAGCAGTACTTC. This translates into CASSPASGGYEQYF. The complete variable domain, with remaining parts taken from reference TRBV18 and TRBJ2-7, reads NAGVMQNPRHLVRRRGQEARLRCSPMKGHSHVYWYRQLPEEGLKFMVYLQKENIIDESGMPKERFSAEFPKEGPSILRIQQVVRGDSAAYFCASSPASGGYEQYFGPGTRLTVT.

The V and J genes are TRBV18 and TRBJ2-7; 9 positions agree with TRBD1. Germline CDR1 KGHSH, CDR2 LQKENI. The length of the CDR3 is 14 residues. With V trimmed by 3 bases and J by 5 bases, 5 bases remained unmatched. The CDR3 DNA reads as TGTGCCAGCTCACCCCCGGACAGGGGCCACGAGCAGTACTTC. Translation: CASSPPDRGHEQYF.

The rearrangement joins TRBV4-1 to TRBJ2-7, with D possibly matching TRBD2 (5 bases). Germline loops: CDR1 MGHRA, CDR2 YSYEKL. CDR3 size: 13 residues. The ends were cut back, 0 bases at V and 7 bases at J, with 10 bases in the middle. The CDR3 nucleotides are TGCGCCAGCAGCCAAGATCCGGGGTGGGAGCAGTACTTC. Translated: CASSQDPGWEQYF.

V usage is TRBV5-4 and J usage is TRBJ2-7; weak D call: TRBD2 (7 bases). The CDR3 spans 16 residues. Germline CDR1 reads SGHNT; CDR2 reads YYREEE (reference sequence). V dropped 1 base and J dropped 0 bases, with 14 bases sitting between them. The CDR3 nucleotides read TGTGCCAGCAGCTTGCGGGGGGCCGGGGGCTCCTACGAGCAGTACTTC. Translating gives CASSLRGAGGSYEQYF. Based on the CDR3 plus reference TRBV5-4 and TRBJ2-7, the full variable domain is ETGVTQSPTHLIKTRGQQVTLRCSSQSGHNTVSWYQQALGQGPQFIFQYYREEENGRGNFPPRFSGLQFPNYSSELNVNALELDDSALYLCASSLRGAGGSYEQYFGPGTRLTVT.

The chain employs TRBV25-1 and TRBJ2-1; tentatively, D is TRBD2 (6 bases). The germline V gene encodes CDR1 MGHDK and CDR2 SYGVNS. This CDR3 has 14 residues. The V and J ends lost 7 bases and 8 bases respectively, with 18 bases between them. CDR3 DNA sequence: TGTGCCAGCACCGGGGGACTTTCGGGAGATGAGCAGTTCTTC. The encoded protein is CASTGGLSGDEQFF.

The chain's CDR3 is CASSVQGWDEQFF. DNA of the CDR3: TGTGCCAGCAGCGTACAGGGGTGGGATGAGCAGTTCTTC. The V and J genes are TRBV11-2 and TRBJ2-1; 7 bases map to TRBD1. Germline V gene lookup returns CDR1 SGHAT and CDR2 FQNNGV. With 5 bases clipped from V and 8 bases from J, the junction kept 6 bases outside the gene matches. This CDR3 is 13 amino acids long.

This clone was recorded once. The chain uses TRBV25-1 and TRBJ2-5; no clear D. The germline gives CDR1 MGHDK, CDR2 SYGVNS. CDR3 length: 14 residues. V gave up 3 bases and J gave up 5 bases, with 13 bases separating them. In nucleotides, the CDR3 is TGTGCCAGCAGTGAGTATAGCCCGAAGGAGACCCAGTACTTC. It encodes CASSEYSPKETQYF.

This clone was recorded a few times. This chain connects TRBV9 to TRBJ2-7, with TRBD2 as a possible D gene (6 bases). Germline loops: CDR1 SGDLS, CDR2 YYNGEE. The V and J ends lost 2 bases and 0 bases respectively, with 12 bases between them. The CDR3 sequence is 15 residues long. Here the CDR3 reads CASSVWDSPSYEQYF. The CDR3 nucleotides are TGTGCCAGCAGCGTTTGGGACTCTCCCTCCTACGAGCAGTACTTC.

This clone came up a few times. The sample holds other DNA sequences that translate to the same CDR3. The chain is built from TRBV5-6 and TRBJ2-7; 9 positions agree with TRBD1. V lost 6 bases and J lost 3; bases outside the gene matches: 7. The germline V gene has CDR1 SGHDT and CDR2 YYEEEE. This CDR3 is built from 14 residues. CDR3 loop: CASNPVGQGYEQYF. In DNA form, the CDR3 reads TGTGCCAGCAACCCGGTGGGACAGGGCTACGAGCAGTACTTC.

The V gene is TRBV2, the J gene TRBJ1-1; D unclear. CDR3 size: 13 residues. From germline, CDR1 is SNHLY and CDR2 FYNNEI. Trimming shortened V by 9 bases and J by 0 bases, and 11 bases separated the two germline ends. CDR3 in DNA: TGTGCCAGACGGAGGTCGTTGAACACTGAAGCTTTCTTT. It is translated as CARRRSLNTEAFF.

The chain recombines TRBV5-6 with TRBJ2-5; TRBD2 is a possible D gene (6 bases). Germline CDR1 reads SGHDT; CDR2 reads YYEEEE. V gave up 4 bases and J gave up 5 bases, with 15 bases separating them. This CDR3 has 14 amino acids. The CDR3 spells CASSGGWSGETQYF. The CDR3 DNA is TGTGCCAGCAGCGGCGGATGGAGCGGGGAGACCCAGTACTTC.

This clone appeared a single time. The chain employs TRBV27 and TRBJ2-7; D is unclear. The CDR3 runs to 15 residues. Trimming pared 6 bases from V and 1 base from J, leaving 16 bases between. Germline V gives CDR1 MNHEY, CDR2 SMNVEV (reference sequence). The CDR3 coding sequence is TGTGCCAGCAGCCCGAGCTCCGGTGCGTCCTACGAGCAGTACTTC. It translates to CASSPSSGASYEQYF.

The chain links TRBV29-1 to TRBJ2-3; a weak D match, TRBD2 (6 bases). The germline V gene has CDR1 SQVTM and CDR2 ANQGSEA. The CDR3 totals 11 residues. With 3 bases removed from V and 12 bases from J, the gap between germline ends came to 13 bases. The CDR3, as DNA: TGCAGCGTTGATAGGGACTCAAGTCAGTATTTT. This codes for CSVDRDSSQYF.

The chain has TRBV13 and TRBJ2-3, with 7 bases fitting TRBD2. V lost 3 bases and J lost 3; bases outside the gene matches: 6. The CDR3 extends over 15 amino acids. Germline CDR1 and CDR2: PRHDT and FYEKMQ (reference sequence). This CDR3 reads CASSLRGFVTDTQYF. The DNA for the CDR3 is TGTGCCAGCAGCTTGCGGGGGTTTGTGACAGATACGCAGTATTTT.

This rearrangement joins TRBV19 to TRBJ1-2, with 10 bases that match TRBD1. The CDR3 loop spans 12 amino acids. The V gene's germline CDR1 is LNHDA and CDR2 SQIVND (reference sequence). J lost 4 bases, V lost 8 bases, and 1 base had no gene match. The CDR3 nucleotides are TGTGCCAGTGGACAGGGGGTCTATGGCTACACCTTC. Encoded protein: CASGQGVYGYTF.

This clone was detected only once. The rearrangement uses TRBV27 and TRBJ1-5, with D possibly TRBD1 on 6 matching bases. Trimming removed 7 bases from V and 9 bases from J, with 34 bases in between. CDR3 length: 19 amino acids. Germline values: CDR1 MNHEY, CDR2 SMNVEV (reference sequence). The CDR3 DNA reads TGTGCCAGCACAACGCGAGATCTCAGGGGAGTTGCCCAGTTTGGGCCCCAGCATTTT. It specifies CASTTRDLRGVAQFGPQHF.